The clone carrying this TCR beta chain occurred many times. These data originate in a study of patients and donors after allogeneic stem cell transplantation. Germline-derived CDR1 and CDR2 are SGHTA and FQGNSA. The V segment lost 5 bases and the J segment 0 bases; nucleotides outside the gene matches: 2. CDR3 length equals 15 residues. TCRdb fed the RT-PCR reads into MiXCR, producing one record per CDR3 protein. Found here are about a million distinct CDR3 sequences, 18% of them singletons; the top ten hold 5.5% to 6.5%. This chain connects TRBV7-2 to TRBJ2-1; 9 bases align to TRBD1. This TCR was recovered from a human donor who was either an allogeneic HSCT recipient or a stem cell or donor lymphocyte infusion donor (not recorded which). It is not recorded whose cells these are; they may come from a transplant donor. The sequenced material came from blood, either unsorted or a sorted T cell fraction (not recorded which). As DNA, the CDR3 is TGTGCCAGCAGCCCGGACAGGGGCTCCTACAATGAGCAGTTCTTC. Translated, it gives CASSPDRGSYNEQFF. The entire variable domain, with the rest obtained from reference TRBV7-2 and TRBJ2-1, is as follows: GAGVSQSPSNKVTEKGKDVELRCDPISGHTALYWYRQSLGQGLEFLIYFQGNSAPDKSGLPSDRFSAERTGGSVSTLTIQRTQQEDSAVYLCASSPDRGSYNEQFFGPGTRLTVL.